The table lists the clone carrying this T cell receptor beta chain with a few counts. Its cognate antigen is unknown. V was clipped by 0 bases and J by 4 bases, with 9 bases between them. The CDR3 extends over 14 amino acids. The germline V gene encodes CDR1 SEHNR and CDR2 FQNEAQ (reference sequence). This record belongs to a study of CD8 T cells in ankylosing spondylitis. TCRdb used MiXCR to reprocess the 5' RACE reads, holding one entry per CDR3 protein. The table lists 450,000 or so distinct CDR3 sequences, around 26% of them singletons, with 0.85% to 1% in the top ten. Notes on the study in general: In ankylosing spondylitis blood, a motif of eight highly homologous TCR beta variants appeared characteristic.

This sequence originates from a male donor with ankylosing spondylitis. The sample comprised blood, either unsorted or a sorted T cell fraction (not recorded which). The gene calls are TRBV7-9 and TRBJ1-1; unclear D gene. The CDR3 protein is CASSLAGLVTEAFF. The DNA of the CDR3 is TGTGCCAGCAGCTTAGCGGGGTTAGTCACTGAAGCTTTCTTT. Drawing the rest from reference TRBV7-9 and TRBJ1-1, the complete variable domain is DTGVSQNPRHKITKRGQNVTFRCDPISEHNRLYWYRQTLGQGPEFLTYFQNEAQLEKSRLLSDRFSAERPKGSFSTLEIQRTEQGDSAMYLCASSLAGLVTEAFFGQGTRLTVV.